The 21 T cell receptor beta chains presented below share a single source sample, sequenced in a study of PD-1 blockade in classical Hodgkin lymphoma (dated by TCRdb to about 2020). The sample's time point label, decoded: cycle 2 day 1 (C2D1) of nivolumab. Relapse after autologous stem cell transplantation had occurred in all trial patients, and cohorts A, B and C were distinguished by prior brentuximab vedotin exposure. The library was produced with the immunoSEQ multiplex PCR assay. Imported from immuneACCESS, the table was reduced by TCRdb to in-frame sequences with V and J called. These copies leave out some clones; in studies compared against another copy, an unresolved V gene accounts for under half, and the cause of the remainder is not known. The sample table contains about 85,000 clones; only one count was recorded for around 90% of them. The ten top clones hold roughly 2.6% of the sample.

The specimen was peripheral blood mononuclear cells (PBMCs), collected before the second cycle of nivolumab. The receptors here all came from a human donor with classical Hodgkin lymphoma.

This clone was counted only a few times. The J gene is TRBJ1-5, the V gene TRBV27; possible D gene TRBD1, 6 bases. Germline V gene sequence: CDR1 MNHEY, CDR2 SMNVEV (reference sequence). The V end was cut by 2 bases, the J end by 2 bases, with 7 bases between. The CDR3 is made up of 14 amino acids. The CDR3 sequence: CASSLHRGNQPQHF. CDR3 DNA: TGTGCCAGCAGTTTACACAGGGGCAATCAGCCCCAGCATTTT.

The chain couples TRBV28 to TRBJ2-1; 8 bases line up with TRBD2. The germline V gene has CDR1 MDHEN and CDR2 SYDVKM. V shed 3 bases, J shed 8 bases, and the junction held 9 bases outside the gene matches. There are 15 residues in the CDR3. The DNA for the CDR3 is TGTGCCAGCAGTTTCAGCGGGAGAGAAGTCGATGAGCAGTTCTTC. This codes for CASSFSGREVDEQFF.

The chain uses TRBV19 and TRBJ1-1; D is unresolved. The germline V gene encodes CDR1 LNHDA and CDR2 SQIVND (reference sequence). V gave up 8 bases and J gave up 8 bases, with 21 bases separating them. This CDR3 has 14 residues. This chain's CDR3 is CASLSTRTIHEAFF. In nucleotides, the CDR3 is TGTGCCAGTTTATCGACCAGGACTATACACGAAGCTTTCTTT.

The rearrangement links TRBV6-1 to TRBJ2-1; 15 bases are a match to TRBD2. The CDR3 is 19 amino acids. V trimming: 4 bases; J trimming: 0 bases; junction bases outside the gene matches: 7. CDR1 MNHNS and CDR2 SASEGT come from the germline V gene. CDR3: CASSGTSGRALLSYNEQFF. Written as DNA, the CDR3 is TGTGCCAGCAGTGGGACTAGCGGGAGGGCCCTCCTCTCCTACAATGAGCAGTTCTTC.

The chain has TRBV15 and TRBJ2-4, with D possibly TRBD2 on 5 matching bases. The CDR3 runs to 15 residues. Germline assignment: CDR1 LNHNV and CDR2 YYDKDF (reference sequence). V lost 0 bases to trimming and J lost 2 bases, with 8 bases between them. The CDR3 nucleotides are TGTGCCACCAGCAGAGATCGGGATTCCAAAAACATTCAGTACTTC. This translates into CATSRDRDSKNIQYF.

CDR3 sequence (DNA): TGTGCCAGTAGTCACGGAGGGGGGGTATACGAGCAGTACTTC. Protein sequence: CASSHGGGVYEQYF. This chain connects TRBV19 to TRBJ2-7, with a tentative D call TRBD2 (7 bases). CDR1 and CDR2 (germline): LNHDA, SQIVND (reference sequence). V was cut by 5 bases and J by 4 bases, with 15 bases left in between. The CDR3 has 14 residues. Full variable domain (outside the CDR3, taken from reference TRBV19 and TRBJ2-7): DGGITQSPKYLFRKEGQNVTLSCEQNLNHDAMYWYRQDPGQGLRLIYYSQIVNDFQKGDIAEGYSVSREKKESFPLTVTSAQKNPTAFYLCASSHGGGVYEQYFGPGTRLTVT.

This rearrangement joins TRBV30 to TRBJ1-2; TRBD1 matches 7 bases. There are 12 residues in the CDR3. The V segment lost 5 bases and the J segment 4 bases; nucleotides outside the gene matches: 4. Looked up from germline, CDR1 is GTSNPN and CDR2 is SVGIG (reference sequence). The chain's CDR3 is CAWGGQIYGYTF. The CDR3 DNA is TGTGCCTGGGGGGGACAGATCTATGGCTACACCTTC.

The chain couples TRBV4-1 to TRBJ2-7, with 11 bases that match TRBD1. Germline lookup yields CDR1 MGHRA and CDR2 YSYEKL. The V segment lost 4 bases and the J segment 5 bases; nucleotides outside the gene matches: 10. This CDR3 has 16 amino acids. CDR3: CASSLSSRTGGHEQYF. CDR3 nucleotide sequence: TGCGCCAGCAGCCTAAGCAGTCGGACAGGGGGCCACGAGCAGTACTTC.

The chain is built from TRBV7-9 and TRBJ1-2, with 9 nucleotides matching TRBD1. Unmatched junction bases numbered 2, after V lost 2 bases and J lost 1 base. The length of the CDR3 is 15 residues. CDR1 and CDR2 from the germline V gene are SEHNR and FQNEAQ (reference sequence). CDR3 sequence: CASSLWTGDNYGYTF. The CDR3 DNA sequence: TGTGCCAGCAGCTTATGGACAGGGGATAACTATGGCTACACCTTC.

The rearrangement links TRBV7-8 to TRBJ2-7; TRBD2 aligns across 14 bases. This CDR3 is 16 amino acids long. The germline V gene has CDR1 SGHVS and CDR2 FQNEAQ. The J segment lost 4 bases and the V segment lost 5 bases, leaving 7 bases of the junction unmatched. Here the CDR3 DNA reads TGTGCCAGCAGCCTAGGGACTAGCGGGAGTCAATACGAGCAGTACTTC. It specifies CASSLGTSGSQYEQYF. Full variable domain (remainder filled in from reference TRBV7-8 and TRBJ2-7): GAGVSQSPRYKVAKRGQDVALRCDPISGHVSLFWYQQALGQGPEFLTYFQNEAQLDKSGLPSDRFFAERPEGSVSTLKIQRTQQEDSAVYLCASSLGTSGSQYEQYFGPGTRLTVT.

V usage is TRBV5-8 and J usage is TRBJ2-7, with 7 bases that match TRBD1. V shed 5 bases, J shed 2 bases, and the junction held 4 bases outside the gene matches. This CDR3 contains 13 residues. Germline V gene data show CDR1 as SGHTS and CDR2 as YDEGEE. The CDR3 sequence is CASSRTGAYEQYF. As DNA, the CDR3 is TGTGCCAGCAGTCGAACAGGGGCCTACGAGCAGTACTTC. Complete variable domain (other parts from reference TRBV5-8 and TRBJ2-7): EAGVTQSPTHLIKTRGQQATLRCSPISGHTSVYWYQQALGLGLQFLLWYDEGEERNRGNFPPRFSGRQFPNYSSELNVNALELEDSALYLCASSRTGAYEQYFGPGTRLTVT.

This chain uses TRBV27 with TRBJ2-7; TRBD1 or TRBD2 may be the D gene (5 bases each). V was cut by 6 bases and J by 0 bases, with 18 bases left in between. CDR3 length: 16 residues. Germline CDR1 MNHEY, CDR2 SMNVEV (reference sequence). DNA for the CDR3: TGTGCCAGCAGAATCAAGGCACTAGGGACCTCCTACGAGCAGTACTTC. This codes for CASRIKALGTSYEQYF.

This chain connects TRBV11-3 to TRBJ1-1, with TRBD1 matching 7 bases. Looked up from germline, CDR1 is SGHNT and CDR2 is YENEEA. CDR3 size: 13 residues. The trim removed 3 bases at V and 5 bases at J, leaving 3 bases unmatched. The CDR3 loop reads CASSLTGYTEAFF. CDR3 nucleotide sequence: TGTGCCAGCAGCTTGACAGGGTATACTGAAGCTTTCTTT.

CDR3 nucleotides: TGTGCCAGCAGGCTCTACTTGAGTGAGCAGTTCTTC. Translated, it gives CASRLYLSEQFF. V usage is TRBV6-6 and J usage is TRBJ2-1; no clear D gene. V gave up 6 bases and J gave up 9 bases, with 12 bases separating them. The germline V gene encodes CDR1 MNHNY and CDR2 SVGAGI (reference sequence). This CDR3 has 12 residues.

Points on this clone: A junction boundary mismatches the germline segment, possibly from a read error. The genes are TRBV28 and TRBJ1-2; D is unclear. CDR1 is MDHEN, CDR2 SYDVKM, per germline. The CDR3 has 14 residues. CDR3 protein: CASSPPPSREGSYF. The DNA for the CDR3 is TGTGCCAGCAGTCCGCCCCCCAGTCGAGAGGGATCCTATTTC.

The chain has TRBV19 and TRBJ2-5, with D tentatively TRBD1 (5 bases). With 5 bases removed from V and 5 bases from J, the gap between germline ends came to 18 bases. The CDR3 consists of 15 residues. Germline V gives CDR1 LNHDA, CDR2 SQIVND (reference sequence). The CDR3 region has the DNA TGTGCCAGTAGTTTTGGGGCCGGCTTAGGGGAGACCCAGTACTTC. Protein: CASSFGAGLGETQYF.

The chain couples TRBV4-1 to TRBJ2-3; D ambiguous. V was pared by 10 bases and J by 0 bases, with 8 bases between. The CDR3 has 12 amino acids. Germline loops: CDR1 MGHRA, CDR2 YSYEKL. CDR3 in amino acids: CATSSSTDTQYF. In DNA, the CDR3 is TGCGCCACGTCGTCTAGCACAGATACGCAGTATTTT.

The CDR3 loop reads CASSLGVGLASYEQYF. The CDR3 DNA follows: TGCGCCAGCAGCTTAGGAGTGGGACTAGCAAGCTACGAGCAGTACTTC. This chain joins TRBV5-1 and TRBJ2-7, with 9 bases lining up with TRBD2. CDR1 and CDR2 from the germline V gene are SGHRS and YFSETQ. CDR3 length: 16 amino acids. V shed 2 bases, J shed 3 bases, and the junction held 9 bases outside the gene matches. Full variable domain (missing parts from reference TRBV5-1 and TRBJ2-7): KAGVTQTPRYLIKTRGQQVTLSCSPISGHRSVSWYQQTPGQGLQFLFEYFSETQRNKGNFPGRFSGRQFSNSRSEMNVSTLELGDSALYLCASSLGVGLASYEQYFGPGTRLTVT.

The chain couples TRBV10-3 to TRBJ2-7; TRBD2 aligns across 10 bases. Looked up from germline, CDR1 is ENHRY and CDR2 is SYGVKD. This CDR3 contains 15 residues. Losses at the gene ends were 6 bases for V and 7 bases for J; bases not matched to a gene: 12. The CDR3 coding sequence is TGTGCCATCAGATCTAGCGGGAGCCCTTCGGGGGAGCAGTACTTC. This gives the protein CAIRSSGSPSGEQYF.

The chain has TRBV7-6 and TRBJ1-1; D unresolved. With 1 base removed from V and 4 bases from J, the gap between germline ends came to 13 bases. The germline V gene has CDR1 SGHVS and CDR2 FNYEAQ. The length of the CDR3 is 15 residues. For the CDR3, the DNA is TGTGCCAGCAGCTTAGTGGGCCCGAGAGCCACTGAAGCTTTCTTT. The encoded protein is CASSLVGPRATEAFF.

The chain links TRBV19 to TRBJ1-5, with TRBD1 identical over 9 bases. V shed 4 bases and J 0 bases; nucleotides not matched to a gene: 16. Germline V gene sequence: CDR1 LNHDA, CDR2 SQIVND (reference sequence). This CDR3 comprises 20 residues. The CDR3 is CASSTAPGQGALYSNQPQHF. CDR3 nucleotide sequence: TGTGCCAGTAGTACAGCACCGGGACAGGGAGCCCTGTATAGCAATCAGCCCCAGCATTTT.